This T cell receptor beta chain was found in a study of blood T cell repertoires in COVID-19. Donors in Cohort 3 counted as recovered after two negative PCRs, clearance, or symptom resolution. Measured with immunoSEQ multiplex PCR; TCRdb has only the in-frame clones, and not every one. The sample lists over 150,000 clones; more than 80% were seen once. Trimming removed 6 bases from V and 0 bases from J, with 12 bases in between. CDR1 is LNHDA and CDR2 is SQIVND in the germline V gene (reference sequence). The CDR3 is made up of 15 amino acids. The chain carries TRBV19 and TRBJ1-5; possible D gene TRBD1, 5 bases. This TCR was sampled from a man in his forties who had recovered from COVID-19. Sequencing was done on a sample of PBMCs or T cells enriched from blood (not recorded which). This chain's CDR3 is CASSPDTDSNQPQHF. The DNA of the CDR3 is TGTGCCAGTAGCCCGGACACGGATAGCAATCAGCCCCAGCATTTT.